This T cell receptor (beta chain) originates from a study of T cell responses to AZD1222 COVID-19 vaccine. Trimming took 6 bases from V and 0 from J; bases not matched to a gene: 7. This CDR3 region has 15 residues. Germline values: CDR1 SQVTM, CDR2 ANQGSEA. Sequenced by immunoSEQ multiplex PCR; TCRdb stores in-frame clones only, minus some. The sample table includes over 130,000 clones. The sample was peripheral blood. The source of this sequence is an adult in good health. The V and J genes are TRBV29-1 and TRBJ1-3; TRBD1 matches at 8 bases. CDR3 amino acids: CSVRTGPSSGNTIYF. The CDR3 nucleotides read TGCAGCGTGAGGACAGGGCCTAGCTCTGGAAACACCATATATTTT.